The present T cell receptor (beta chain) was sequenced within a study of somatic mutations in cytotoxic T cells in rheumatoid arthritis. Background on the study: Selected T-cell populations stained with V beta antibodies were isolated by flow sorting to nearly 100% purity; these included V beta1+ cells subjected to TCRB sequencing. Regarding the study as a whole: Over 20% of CD8+ cells belonged to the largest CD8+ clone in about an eighth of the roughly 65 patients. Among rheumatoid arthritis patients, TRBV07 appeared slightly underrepresented, and this finding was left without any adjustment for multiple comparisons. Comparison of CD8+ T-cell clonality between rheumatoid arthritis patients and age-matched healthy controls yielded no significant difference.

This CDR3 is built from 12 residues. Trimming removed 8 bases at V and 5 bases at J, with 10 bases between. The germline gives CDR1 ENHRY, CDR2 SYGVKD. TCRdb's copy holds only in-frame clones and misses some; the assay was immunoSEQ multiplex PCR. The sample shows around 16,000 clones, approximately 80% of them seen only once. Remarks on this clone: The antigen remains undetermined.

V gene TRBV10-3 combines with J gene TRBJ2-1; D may be TRBD1 (5 bases). Material: CD8+ T cells sorted from blood. The receptor was derived from an adult with rheumatoid arthritis. This chain's CDR3 is CAIQGDDNEQFF. CDR3 DNA: TGTGCCATCCAGGGTGATGACAATGAGCAGTTCTTC.